This T cell receptor (beta chain) derives from a study of early T cells in non-severe SARS-CoV-2 infection. CDR1 is SGHTA and CDR2 is FQGNSA in the germline V gene. The CDR3 is made up of 20 amino acids. The V segment lost 2 bases and the J segment 1 base; nucleotides outside the gene matches: 18. This clonotype came up a few times. TCRdb reprocessed the 5' RACE reads via MiXCR and lists one record per CDR3 protein. The sample includes about 100,000 distinct CDR3 sequences, around 13% of them seen just once. The rearrangement uses TRBV7-2 and TRBJ2-5; 8 nucleotides agree with TRBD1. Sequenced: whole blood. The sequence derives from an adult who was a healthcare worker with PCR-confirmed SARS-CoV-2 infection or an uninfected control (not recorded which). The CDR3 reads CASSLSPTGTGSPRQETQYF. CDR3 nucleotide sequence: TGTGCCAGCAGCTTATCGCCAACCGGGACAGGTTCCCCCCGCCAAGAGACCCAGTACTTC.